This TCR beta chain was identified in a study of blood T cell repertoires in COVID-19. Across the whole study: The samples span acute and convalescent COVID-19 from the United States, Italy and Spain. The cDNA or gDNA used as material had been derived from T cells, B-cell-depleted T cells, or PBMCs.

Patients in Seattle were enrolled during active infection, then followed longitudinally. Clones were read by immunoSEQ multiplex PCR, and TCRdb kept only the in-frame ones, dropping some. The sample holds about 350,000 clones, around 90% seen once. This CDR3 spans 14 amino acids. The V and J ends lost 5 bases and 9 bases respectively, with 17 bases between them. Germline loops: CDR1 SGHAT, CDR2 FQDESV (reference sequence). V gene TRBV11-1 combines with J gene TRBJ2-1; the D gene is possibly TRBD1 (6 bases). This sequence was found in a woman aged 60-70 years with COVID-19, enrolled during active disease. Sequencing was done on a sample of peripheral blood. DNA for the CDR3: TGTGCCAGCAGCGCCCACAGAGTAGGGGGTGAGCAGTTCTTC. Amino acids: CASSAHRVGGEQFF.